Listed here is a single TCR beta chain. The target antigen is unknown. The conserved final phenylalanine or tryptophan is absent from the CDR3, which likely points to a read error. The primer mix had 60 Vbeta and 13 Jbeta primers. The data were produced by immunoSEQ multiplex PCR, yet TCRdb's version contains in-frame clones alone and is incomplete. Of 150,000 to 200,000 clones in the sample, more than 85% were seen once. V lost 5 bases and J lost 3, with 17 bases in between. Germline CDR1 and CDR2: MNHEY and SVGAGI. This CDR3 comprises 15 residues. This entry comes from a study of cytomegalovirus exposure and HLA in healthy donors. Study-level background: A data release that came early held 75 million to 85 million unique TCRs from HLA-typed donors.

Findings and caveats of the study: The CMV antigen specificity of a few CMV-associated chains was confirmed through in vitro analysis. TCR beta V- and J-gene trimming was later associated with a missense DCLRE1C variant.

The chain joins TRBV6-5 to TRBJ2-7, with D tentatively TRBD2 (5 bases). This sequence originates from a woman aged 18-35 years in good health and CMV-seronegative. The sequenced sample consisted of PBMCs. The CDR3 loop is CASSKNYDYRYEQYL. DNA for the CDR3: TGTGCCAGCAGTAAAAATTACGACTACCGCTACGAGCAGTACCTC.